This T cell receptor (beta chain) was identified in a study of blood T cell repertoires in COVID-19. Across the whole study: The United States, Italy and Spain supplied acute and convalescent COVID-19 samples. The analysed material was cDNA or gDNA that came from T cells, B-cell-depleted T cells, or PBMCs.

This CDR3 has 14 amino acids. Germline V gene sequence: CDR1 SGHRS, CDR2 YFSETQ. With 4 bases removed from V and 6 bases from J, the gap between germline ends came to 14 bases. Authors' data handling: Amplification of reference gene primers provided the estimated nucleated cell counts. The table came from immunoSEQ multiplex PCR; TCRdb's copy has only in-frame clones and leaves some out. The V and J calls and clone size are taken from that table; D and trimming were inferred from the DNA. The top ten hold roughly 2.3% of the sample, which has about 220,000 clones, 65% to 85% seen once. The source material was peripheral blood. This TCR was recovered from an older woman with acute or convalescent COVID-19. J is TRBJ2-1 and V is TRBV5-1, with D possibly matching TRBD1 (6 bases). CDR3 amino acids: CASSTSGESNEQFF. The CDR3 nucleotides read TGCGCCAGCAGCACCTCAGGGGAGAGCAATGAGCAGTTCTTC.